A selection of T cell receptor beta chains follows, all from one sample in a study of cytomegalovirus exposure and HLA in healthy donors. Using immunoSEQ multiplex PCR, the repertoire was profiled, and TCRdb retains in-frame clones only, with some absent. The sample contains 99,000 or so clones, about 80% of which appear only once. Specimen: PBMCs. The receptors here all came from a man aged 30 to 45 in good health and CMV-seronegative. CDR3s include the opening cysteine and the closing phenylalanine or tryptophan. The D gene is left open where the match is weak. Expanded clones are given a class, and other clones once, few, many or no size at all.

CDR3nt: TGTGCCAGCAGCTCACCGGGACAGGGAAGTCAGTACTTC; CDR3aa: CASSSPGQGSQYF; j_gene: TRBJ2-7; v_gene: TRBV7-9; d_gene: TRBD1; abundance: .
CDR3nt: TGTGCCAGCAGCTTAGTACAGGCCAATGAAAAACTGTTTTTT; CDR3aa: CASSLVQANEKLFF; j_gene: TRBJ1-4; v_gene: TRBV7-9; d_gene: .; abundance: .
CDR3nt: TGTGCCAGCAGTCAAAATCAGCCCCAGCATTTT; CDR3aa: CASSQNQPQHF; j_gene: TRBJ1-5; v_gene: TRBV6-6; d_gene: .; abundance: .
CDR3nt: TGCGCCAGCAGCTCAGGCAACGGGGGTAATGAAAAACTGTTTTTT; CDR3aa: CASSSGNGGNEKLFF; j_gene: TRBJ1-4; v_gene: TRBV4-1; d_gene: .; abundance: few
CDR3nt: TGTGCCACCAGCAGAGGGGGACAGAACACCGGGGAGCTGTTTTTT; CDR3aa: CATSRGGQNTGELFF; j_gene: TRBJ2-2; v_gene: TRBV15; d_gene: .; abundance: .
CDR3nt: TGCGCCAGCAGCCCCGTCGGGACTCTCTCCTACGAGCAGTACTTC; CDR3aa: CASSPVGTLSYEQYF; j_gene: TRBJ2-7; v_gene: TRBV4-1; d_gene: .; abundance: once
CDR3nt: TGCAGCGTTGATTTCGTAAGCCGGGAGACCCAGTACTTC; CDR3aa: CSVDFVSRETQYF; j_gene: TRBJ2-5; v_gene: TRBV29-1; d_gene: .; abundance: few
CDR3nt: TGTGCCAGCAGTTACTCTAGGACTAGCACAGATACGCAGTATTTT; CDR3aa: CASSYSRTSTDTQYF; j_gene: TRBJ2-3; v_gene: TRBV6-5; d_gene: .; abundance: once
CDR3nt: TGTGCCAGCAGCCAAGGTCTCGCGGGAGGGACCAACGAGCAGTACTTC; CDR3aa: CASSQGLAGGTNEQYF; j_gene: TRBJ2-7; v_gene: TRBV4-2; d_gene: TRBD2; abundance: .
CDR3nt: TGTGCCAGCAGACCCCCGGGACAGGGGGTTAGCTCCTACGAGCAGTACTTC; CDR3aa: CASRPPGQGVSSYEQYF; j_gene: TRBJ2-7; v_gene: TRBV28; d_gene: TRBD1; abundance: many
CDR3nt: TGTGCCAGCTCAGCTCCGACAGGGGCTCCAGATACGCAGTATTTT; CDR3aa: CASSAPTGAPDTQYF; j_gene: TRBJ2-3; v_gene: TRBV18; d_gene: TRBD1; abundance: .
CDR3nt: TGTGCCAGCAGTCCATCGGGTGAGCAGTTCTTC; CDR3aa: CASSPSGEQFF; j_gene: TRBJ2-1; v_gene: TRBV7-9; d_gene: .; abundance: .
CDR3nt: TGTGCCAGCAGTTACCAACGGGGTAGGTCACCCCTCCACTTT; CDR3aa: CASSYQRGRSPLHF; j_gene: TRBJ1-6; v_gene: TRBV6-5; d_gene: .; abundance: .
CDR3nt: TGTGCCAGCTCAGCCGTGAGCCAAGAGACCCAGTACTTC; CDR3aa: CASSAVSQETQYF; j_gene: TRBJ2-5; v_gene: TRBV18; d_gene: .; abundance: few
CDR3nt: TGTGCCAGCAGCGCAGGAGGTGACGAGCAGTACTTC; CDR3aa: CASSAGGDEQYF; j_gene: TRBJ2-7; v_gene: TRBV9; d_gene: .; abundance: .
CDR3nt: TGTGCCAGCAGTGAACTGGGGGCGCTTGAGGATGGCTACACCTTC; CDR3aa: CASSELGALEDGYTF; j_gene: TRBJ1-2; v_gene: TRBV2; d_gene: .; abundance: .
CDR3nt: TGTGCCAGCAGCTTAGGGACAGTCTTATACGAGCAGTACTTC; CDR3aa: CASSLGTVLYEQYF; j_gene: TRBJ2-7; v_gene: TRBV5-5; d_gene: TRBD1; abundance: once
CDR3nt: TGTGCCACACACCCGGGAGGTTCCCTCCACGAGCAGTACTTC; CDR3aa: CATHPGGSLHEQYF; j_gene: TRBJ2-7; v_gene: TRBV6-6; d_gene: TRBD2; abundance: .
CDR3nt: TGTAAAGCTAAGTTTAATGAAAAACTGTTTTTT; CDR3aa: CKAKFNEKLFF; j_gene: TRBJ1-4; v_gene: TRBV20-1; d_gene: .; abundance: .
CDR3nt: TGTGCCAGCAGCTTGGGAGGCCTCACTTCCTTT; CDR3aa: CASSLGGLTSF; j_gene: TRBJ1-3; v_gene: TRBV11-2; d_gene: .; abundance: .
CDR3nt: TGTGCCAGCAGTTACCAGACAGGGGGTTGGGATGAGCAGTTCTTC; CDR3aa: CASSYQTGGWDEQFF; j_gene: TRBJ2-1; v_gene: TRBV6-6; d_gene: TRBD1; abundance: .
CDR3nt: TGTGCCAGCAGTTTACGGCCAGGGTCCTCTGGGGCCAACGTCCTGACTTTC; CDR3aa: CASSLRPGSSGANVLTF; j_gene: TRBJ2-6; v_gene: TRBV7-6; d_gene: .; abundance: .
CDR3nt: TGCGCCAGCAGCCAAGGGGCCTTACTCACAGATACGCAGTATTTT; CDR3aa: CASSQGALLTDTQYF; j_gene: TRBJ2-3; v_gene: TRBV4-3; d_gene: .; abundance: .
CDR3nt: TGTGCCAGCAGCTCGGACTGGGATGAGCAGTTCTTC; CDR3aa: CASSSDWDEQFF; j_gene: TRBJ2-1; v_gene: TRBV5-4; d_gene: .; abundance: few
CDR3nt: TGCGCCAGCAGCCAAGACAGGGTTGGCAATCAGCCCCAGCATTTT; CDR3aa: CASSQDRVGNQPQHF; j_gene: TRBJ1-5; v_gene: TRBV4-3; d_gene: .; abundance: .
CDR3nt: TGTGCCAGCAGCTGGCCGGGACTCGTGGGCGAGCAGTACTTC; CDR3aa: CASSWPGLVGEQYF; j_gene: TRBJ2-7; v_gene: TRBV5-4; d_gene: .; abundance: medium-sized
CDR3nt: TGCGCCAGCAGCCAAGCAGGGGGCGAAGAAAAACTGTTTTTT; CDR3aa: CASSQAGGEEKLFF; j_gene: TRBJ1-4; v_gene: TRBV4-1; d_gene: TRBD1; abundance: few
CDR3nt: TGCGCCAGCAGCCAAGAAGCCAGGGTCTACGAGCAGTACTTC; CDR3aa: CASSQEARVYEQYF; j_gene: TRBJ2-7; v_gene: TRBV4-1; d_gene: .; abundance: few
CDR3nt: TGTGCCAGCAGCTTGGAGCCCAGGGGCGTACAAGAGACCCAGTACTTC; CDR3aa: CASSLEPRGVQETQYF; j_gene: TRBJ2-5; v_gene: TRBV5-4; d_gene: .; abundance: .
CDR3nt: TGTGCCAGCAGCTTGGCTGCTAGCGGGAGTTGGAATGAGCAGTTCTTC; CDR3aa: CASSLAASGSWNEQFF; j_gene: TRBJ2-1; v_gene: TRBV5-4; d_gene: TRBD2; abundance: .
CDR3nt: TGTGCCAGCAGTCCACAGGGATCCTATAATTCACCCCTCCACTTT; CDR3aa: CASSPQGSYNSPLHF; j_gene: TRBJ1-6; v_gene: TRBV2; d_gene: .; abundance: .
CDR3nt: TGTGCCTGGAGTCCCAGTAGCTTTGAAGCTTTCTTT; CDR3aa: CAWSPSSFEAFF; j_gene: TRBJ1-1; v_gene: TRBV30; d_gene: .; abundance: .
CDR3nt: TGTGCCTGGAGCTTGTCCCCCAGCAATCAGCCCCAGCATTTT; CDR3aa: CAWSLSPSNQPQHF; j_gene: TRBJ1-5; v_gene: TRBV30; d_gene: .; abundance: few
CDR3nt: TGTGCCAGTTCGGACACCTTGAACACTGAAGCTTTCTTT; CDR3aa: CASSDTLNTEAFF; j_gene: TRBJ1-1; v_gene: TRBV19; d_gene: .; abundance: few
CDR3nt: TGTGCCAGCAGCGAACTAGCGACAGGCTCCTACAATGAGCAGTTCTTC; CDR3aa: CASSELATGSYNEQFF; j_gene: TRBJ2-1; v_gene: TRBV4-2; d_gene: .; abundance: few
CDR3nt: TGTGCCAGCAGAGGGCAGGGAGGCCAGCCCCAGCATTTT; CDR3aa: CASRGQGGQPQHF; j_gene: TRBJ1-5; v_gene: TRBV6-5; d_gene: .; abundance: .
CDR3nt: TGTGCCAGCAGCGCTCTTGTACTAGCGGGGGGAGTAGAGGAGCAGTTCTTC; CDR3aa: CASSALVLAGGVEEQFF; j_gene: TRBJ2-1; v_gene: TRBV9; d_gene: TRBD2; abundance: .
CDR3nt: TGTGCCAGCAGCTTAGCGGGCCACGGCTACACCTTC; CDR3aa: CASSLAGHGYTF; j_gene: TRBJ1-2; v_gene: TRBV7-6; d_gene: .; abundance: .
CDR3nt: TGTGCCAGCAGGTTGGGGACAGGGGTTAAGCCCCAGCATTTT; CDR3aa: CASRLGTGVKPQHF; j_gene: TRBJ1-5; v_gene: TRBV28; d_gene: TRBD1; abundance: .
CDR3nt: TGTGCCAGCAGCCAATACAGGGATTCACCCCTCCACTTT; CDR3aa: CASSQYRDSPLHF; j_gene: TRBJ1-6; v_gene: TRBV14; d_gene: .; abundance: .
CDR3nt: TGTGCCAGCAGCTTGCCCGGGGGCTCTGGAAACACCATATATTTT; CDR3aa: CASSLPGGSGNTIYF; j_gene: TRBJ1-3; v_gene: TRBV5-6; d_gene: .; abundance: .
CDR3nt: TGTGCCAGCAGCTTGTGGCTAGCCGAGAGCTCCTACAATGAGCAGTTCTTC; CDR3aa: CASSLWLAESSYNEQFF; j_gene: TRBJ2-1; v_gene: TRBV5-4; d_gene: .; abundance: .
CDR3nt: TGTGCCAGTAGACAGGGGCCGAGGACTGAAGCTTTCTTT; CDR3aa: CASRQGPRTEAFF; j_gene: TRBJ1-1; v_gene: TRBV19; d_gene: TRBD1; abundance: .
CDR3nt: TGTGCCAGCAGACGCGGGACCTACGAGCAGTACTTC; CDR3aa: CASRRGTYEQYF; j_gene: TRBJ2-7; v_gene: TRBV6-4; d_gene: .; abundance: .
CDR3nt: TGTGCCAGCAGCCTAGGACAGGGGGTTGTGAATGAGCAGTTCTTC; CDR3aa: CASSLGQGVVNEQFF; j_gene: TRBJ2-1; v_gene: TRBV9; d_gene: TRBD1; abundance: .
CDR3nt: TGTGCCAGCAGTTTACCACTAGCGGGCATCTACGAGCAGTACTTC; CDR3aa: CASSLPLAGIYEQYF; j_gene: TRBJ2-7; v_gene: TRBV28; d_gene: TRBD2; abundance: .